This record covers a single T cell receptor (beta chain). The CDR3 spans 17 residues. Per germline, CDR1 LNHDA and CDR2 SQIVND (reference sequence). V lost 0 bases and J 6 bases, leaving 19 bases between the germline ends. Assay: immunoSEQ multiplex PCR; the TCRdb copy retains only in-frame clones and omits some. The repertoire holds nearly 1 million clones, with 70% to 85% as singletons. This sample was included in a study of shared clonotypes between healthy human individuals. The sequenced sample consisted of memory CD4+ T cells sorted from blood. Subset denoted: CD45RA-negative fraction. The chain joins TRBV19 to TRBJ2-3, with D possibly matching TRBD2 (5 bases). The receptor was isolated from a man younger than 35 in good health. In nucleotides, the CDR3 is TGTGCCAGTAGTATAGATCGGCGCGGACTTATGGGCGATACGCAGTATTTT. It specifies CASSIDRRGLMGDTQYF.